Shown below are 9 T cell receptor beta chains from a single sample sequenced in a study of cytomegalovirus exposure and HLA in healthy donors. 60 Vbeta and 13 Jbeta primers were used in PCR. Some clones are missing from TCRdb's copy, which holds only in-frame ones; the method was immunoSEQ multiplex PCR. This table has some 160,000 clones, approximately 80% appearing once. Material: PBMCs. These receptors were obtained from a woman aged 50 to 60 in good health and CMV-seronegative.

CDR3 coding DNA: TGTGCCAGCAGCGACAGGGACACCGGGGAGCTGTTTTTT. Protein product: CASSDRDTGELFF. The V call is TRBV27, the J call TRBJ2-2; 7 nucleotides line up with TRBD1. After removal of 6 bases from V and 3 bases from J, the junction contained 1 base not matched to a gene. Germline V lookup: CDR1 MNHEY, CDR2 SMNVEV (reference sequence). The CDR3 is 13 amino acids.

The DNA for the CDR3 is TGTGCCAGCAGCGGGCGGGACAGGATAAACTATGGCTACACCTTC. This codes for CASSGRDRINYGYTF. V and J are TRBV7-6 and TRBJ1-2, with 8 bases identical to TRBD1. The trim removed 5 bases at V and 2 bases at J, leaving 7 bases unmatched. There are 15 residues in the CDR3. From germline, CDR1 is SGHVS and CDR2 FNYEAQ.

The V call is TRBV15, the J call TRBJ1-5, with D possibly being TRBD1 (5 bases). V was cut by 8 bases and J by 4 bases, with 21 bases left in between. This CDR3 comprises 16 residues. Germline CDR1 and CDR2: LNHNV and YYDKDF (reference sequence). CDR3 nucleotide sequence: TGTGCCACCGGAAGGGGTGTTTCAAGGGGAAATCAGCCCCAGCATTTT. It specifies CATGRGVSRGNQPQHF.

This chain connects TRBV28 to TRBJ2-1; 8 bases map to TRBD1. CDR1 is MDHEN, CDR2 SYDVKM, per germline. CDR3 length: 16 amino acids. The V segment lost 5 bases and the J segment 0 bases; nucleotides outside the gene matches: 6. DNA of the CDR3: TGTGCCAGCAGTACCCGGACAGGGCGCTCCTACAATGAGCAGTTCTTC. Amino acid sequence: CASSTRTGRSYNEQFF.

This chain links TRBV19 with TRBJ2-1; D is perhaps TRBD1 (6 bases). This CDR3 has 13 amino acids. Germline loops: CDR1 LNHDA, CDR2 SQIVND (reference sequence). Trimming stripped 3 bases from V and 10 bases from J, with 13 bases between. CDR3 nucleotides: TGTGCCAGTAGTATCGGGACCGGGACAGAGCAGTTCTTC. Amino acid sequence: CASSIGTGTEQFF.

V usage is TRBV11-3 and J usage is TRBJ2-1; maybe TRBD1 (6 bases). In germline, CDR1 is SGHNT, CDR2 YENEEA. Trimming took 5 bases from V and 6 from J, leaving 14 bases between them. The CDR3 covers 14 residues. CDR3 residues: CASSPGAAINEQFF. CDR3 DNA: TGTGCCAGCAGCCCAGGGGCGGCCATCAATGAGCAGTTCTTC.

The chain combines TRBV28 with TRBJ2-1; D remains ambiguous. Germline V lookup: CDR1 MDHEN, CDR2 SYDVKM. This CDR3 region has 15 residues. Trimming removed 2 bases at V and 8 bases at J, with 16 bases between. The CDR3 loop reads CASSLPREQPDEQFF. The CDR3 coding sequence is TGTGCCAGCAGTTTACCCCGAGAGCAACCGGATGAGCAGTTCTTC.

This chain joins TRBV7-9 and TRBJ2-5; 8 nucleotides agree with TRBD1. With 5 bases clipped from V and 4 bases from J, the junction kept 12 bases outside the gene matches. The CDR3 sequence is 16 residues long. CDR1 is SEHNR and CDR2 is FQNEAQ in the germline V gene (reference sequence). CDR3 DNA sequence: TGTGCCAGCAGCCCTTCGACAGGGGTGTTTCCAGAGACCCAGTACTTC. Protein product: CASSPSTGVFPETQYF.

The chain couples TRBV7-9 to TRBJ2-7; the D is unclear. This CDR3 contains 13 residues. V lost 6 bases and J lost 0, with 9 bases in between. Germline V gene data show CDR1 as SEHNR and CDR2 as FQNEAQ (reference sequence). The CDR3 loop is CASSSPGSYEQYF. The DNA of the CDR3 is TGTGCCAGCAGTTCCCCAGGCTCCTACGAGCAGTACTTC.